The clone carrying this T cell receptor beta chain was observed a single time. The antigen remains unidentified. The sample comes from a study of T cells in localized non-small cell lung cancer. Regarding the study as a whole: Analysis by sequencing included only one tumor region, so heterogeneity remains possible.

Here immunoSEQ multiplex PCR was the method, and the copy in TCRdb shows in-frame clones only, minus some. The sample records 30,000 or so clones, around 93% being singletons. Germline values: CDR1 MNHEY, CDR2 SMNVEV (reference sequence). V shed 4 bases and J shed 5 bases, with 12 bases lying between them. This CDR3 is built from 15 residues. The clonotype originates from a female donor over 55 with stage I lung adenocarcinoma. This chain joins TRBV27 and TRBJ2-6; no clear D. The material was peripheral blood, obtained before any cancer treatment. CDR3 residues: CASSWLQSRANVLTF. As DNA, the CDR3 is TGTGCCAGCAGTTGGCTACAAAGTCGGGCCAACGTCCTGACTTTC.